This is a list of T cell receptor beta chains from one sample in a study of spatial heterogeneity in lung cancer. TCRdb re-analysed the 5' RACE reads in MiXCR, keeping a single row per CDR3 protein. There are thousands of distinct CDR3 sequences in the sample; about a sixth occur only once, and more than 6.5% lies in the top ten. The material was lung tumor tissue, obtained at surgery. The receptors come from a male donor with early-stage non-small cell lung cancer. CDR3s include the opening cysteine and the closing phenylalanine or tryptophan. A D gene is named only where the DNA matches it firmly. The size entry is marked missing in some rows and otherwise reads once, few, many or a size class.

abundance,j_gene,d_gene,v_gene,CDR3nt,CDR3aa
medium-sized,TRBJ2-7,TRBD2,TRBV3-1,TGTGCCAGCAGCCAAGGGCTAGCGGACTACGAGCAGTACTTC,CASSQGLADYEQYF
medium-sized,TRBJ2-5,.,TRBV7-7,TGTGCCAGCAGCTCTAGACGGAGCGGGCAAGAGACCCAGTACTTC,CASSSRRSGQETQYF
large,TRBJ2-2,TRBD2,TRBV14,TGTGCCAGCAGCCAAGATCGAAGCGGGAGAGTCCGCACCGGGGAGCTGTTTTTT,CASSQDRSGRVRTGELFF
few,TRBJ2-3,.,TRBV6-5,TGTGCCAGCAGTTACCGACAGAGCACAGATACGCAGTATTTT,CASSYRQSTDTQYF
.,TRBJ2-7,.,TRBV28,TGTGCCAGCAGTCAGCGGCCCTCCTACGAGCAGTACTTC,CASSQRPSYEQYF
few,TRBJ2-1,TRBD2,TRBV29-1,TGCAGCGTGAGGGGACTAGCGGGACCCTACAATGAGCAGTTCTTC,CSVRGLAGPYNEQFF
medium-sized,TRBJ2-5,TRBD2,TRBV20-1,TGCAGTGCTAGAGATGTAGCGGGCAGCCAAGAGACCCAGTACTTC,CSARDVAGSQETQYF
.,TRBJ1-5,.,TRBV20-1,TGCAGTGCTAGTTTGGGGAGTAATCAGCCCCAGCATTTT,CSASLGSNQPQHF
few,TRBJ1-1,.,TRBV20-1,TGCAGTGCTAGTTTCAAGGGGGACACTGAAGCTTTCTTT,CSASFKGDTEAFF
.,TRBJ2-1,.,TRBV9,TGTGCCAGCAGCGTAGCGGTTACACCCAATGGCCTTGAGCAGTTCTTC,CASSVAVTPNGLEQFF
few,TRBJ2-7,.,TRBV7-6,TGTGCCAGCAGCTTATCGGACAGCTTCTACGAGCAGTACTTC,CASSLSDSFYEQYF
medium-sized,TRBJ2-2,TRBD2,TRBV6-1,TGTGCCAGCAGCTCCTGGGGGGGGACGAACACCGGGGAGCTGTTTTTT,CASSSWGGTNTGELFF
medium-sized,TRBJ2-7,.,TRBV7-2,TGTGCCAGCAGCTTGAACAGGGACTACGAGCAGTACTTC,CASSLNRDYEQYF
medium-sized,TRBJ2-2,.,TRBV19,TGTGCCAGTAGTATACTGGTCAACACCGGGGAGCTGTTTTTT,CASSILVNTGELFF
.,TRBJ2-7,.,TRBV6-2/TRBV6-3,TGTGCCACCACCCGCGACAGGGAGGTTTCCTACGAGCAGTACTTC,CATTRDREVSYEQYF
medium-sized,TRBJ1-5,TRBD1,TRBV29-1,TGCAGCGTAGGACAGGAGAATCAGCCCCAGCATTTT,CSVGQENQPQHF
few,TRBJ2-7,.,TRBV19,TGTGCCAGTAGTATTTGGGGGGCGCGGTCCTACGAGCAGTACTTC,CASSIWGARSYEQYF
medium-sized,TRBJ2-1,.,TRBV11-2,TGTGCCAGCAGCCCGGCCGGGGGCCTCTATGAGCAGTTCTTC,CASSPAGGLYEQFF
medium-sized,TRBJ2-3,TRBD2,TRBV12-3/TRBV12-4,TGTGCCAGCAGTTTAGGCGCGGGGGGTGGCACAGATACGCAGTATTTT,CASSLGAGGGTDTQYF
medium-sized,TRBJ2-1,.,TRBV30,TGTGCCTGGAGCGCTAGGGAGAATGAGCAGTTCTTC,CAWSARENEQFF